The present TCR beta chain was sequenced within a study of cytomegalovirus exposure and HLA in healthy donors. Study in general: Earlier work reported about 110 million unique TCR beta sequences from some 170 million T cells. Study-level points and caveats: An ancestry cluster, one associated with Asian ancestry, reportedly showed fewer N-insertions than the 666-donor mean in a later analysis. With further analysis later on, most CMV-associated TCR beta chains appeared HLA-restricted.

60 Vbeta and 13 Jbeta primers were used in PCR. Sequenced by immunoSEQ multiplex PCR; TCRdb stores in-frame clones only, minus some. Here the sample spans around 100,000 clones, around 78% being singletons. About this clone itself: Antigen: not known.

CDR3 length: 15 amino acids. V lost 6 bases and J lost 4, with 18 bases in between. Germline lookup yields CDR1 SEHNR and CDR2 FQNEAQ (reference sequence). The rearrangement joins TRBV7-9 to TRBJ1-2; no clear D gene. The source of this sequence is a male donor in good health and CMV-seropositive. Specimen: PBMCs. The CDR3, as DNA: TGTGCCAGCAGACCCCTTCGGGGAACAGTCTATGGCTACACCTTC. This translates into CASRPLRGTVYGYTF.